This TCR beta chain originates from a study of T cells after yellow fever vaccination (dated by TCRdb to between 2018 and 2021). Notes on the research overall: The SMART-Seq v4 Ultra Low Input RNA kit was used to prepare libraries from fractions with low cell numbers. Two healthy male donors made up the cohort, one aged 18 to 29 years and the other aged 30 to 40 years. To follow T-cell clones before and after primary and booster YFV17D yellow fever vaccination, bulk TCR alpha and beta repertoires were sequenced over time. Blood was drawn at multiple timepoints before and after primary and secondary immunization, with bulk PBMC replicates and cell subsets isolated.

Study-wide conclusions, independent of this receptor: Compared with the primary T-cell response, the secondary T-cell response was weaker but faster, peaking on day 5 rather than day 15. Because the study included only a couple of donors, the extent to which the findings can be generalized is limited. FACS-sorted repertoires could contain abundant contaminating clonotypes from the bulk population, so computational filtering was required. Most clones expanded after primary vaccination were re-detected after the booster (almost 97% of CD4 and around 86% of CD8), suggesting broad memory maintenance. A small fraction of clonotypes appeared in both the CD4 and CD8 compartments, likely as a result of convergent recombination.

This clonotype was picked up many times. What antigen it recognizes has not been identified. The sample holds no much larger clone one base away, and base qualities are not on file. TCR cDNA was made using 5'RACE template switching, a step that added a universal primer site and unique molecular identifiers. cDNA synthesis was primed from both the TCR alpha and TCR beta constant segments. Libraries were amplified in two PCR steps, with sample barcodes and sequencing adapters added in the second step. Libraries were sequenced on Illumina HiSeq 2500 (2x100 bp) or NovaSeq (2x150 bp). On the authors' methods: Reads were demultiplexed and collapsed into UMI consensus sequences with MIGEC, and V(D)J alignment was performed with MiXCR. Clonotypes responding to the vaccine were identified with edgeR on replicate PBMC samples, with the criteria of FDR below 0.01 and a log2 fold change above 5 up to day 15. CD4 or CD8 identity was assigned to each bulk clonotype according to whether the clonotype was present at higher abundance in the sequenced CD4 repertoire or the sequenced CD8 repertoire. The public reads were quality trimmed at Q25 with fastp and then assembled into clones with MiXCR by TCRdb, keeping productive beta chains. Entries are consolidated by CDR3 protein sequence, retaining the most common genes and DNA. The V and J calls shown here were made by TCRdb, not taken from the authors' results. The table for this sample lists around 230,000 distinct CDR3 sequences; roughly 6.2% of them were counted only once. Approximately 1.1% of the sample goes to the ten largest clones.

Read against the paper, the sample's treatment or condition label means: live attenuated yellow fever vaccine strain. A standard Ficoll-Paque protocol was used to isolate PBMCs from peripheral blood. Dynabeads CD4 and CD8 positive selection kits were used to isolate CD4 and CD8 T-cell fractions. TriZol was used to extract RNA from bulk PBMCs, CD4 and CD8 fractions, and dextramer-positive and dextramer-negative fractions. The source material was CD4+ T cells sorted from PBMCs, sampled on the day of the yellow fever booster vaccination. The TCR was taken from a man aged 25-45 years who received the YFV17D yellow fever vaccine.

This receptor carries the CDR3 CASSEAGTGNEKLFF. The sequence in DNA is TGTGCCAGCAGTGAAGCGGGGACGGGGAATGAAAAACTGTTTTTT. The sequence joins TRBV2 to TRBJ1-4; the best D guess is TRBD1, with 5 bases matching. A distance of 10 bases separates the germline ends of V and J, which lose 0 bases and 5 bases respectively. As encoded in the germline V gene, CDR1 is SNHLY while CDR2 is FYNNEI. The CDR3 contains 15 residues, cysteine and phenylalanine counted. The retained sequence is limited to the CDR3, 45 bases, with the frame set at the first base.